This T cell receptor beta chain was documented in a study of beta chain features in type 1 diabetes. The wider study: About 98,000,000 sorted cells were examined across all samples.

Study conclusions and caveats: A moderate, significant TCRB CDR3 shortening appeared in type 1 diabetes across four CD4+ subsets.

What was sequenced were expressed TCRB transcripts, since all of the isolated RNA had been reverse transcribed. Some clones are missing from TCRdb's copy, which holds only in-frame ones; the method was immunoSEQ multiplex PCR. The profile shows about 900,000 clones, roughly a sixth of them singletons. CD45RO/CCR7/CD25/CD127/CD95/CD27 staining was used to isolate CD4+ naive, central memory, regulatory and stem cell-like memory cells by sorting. To note about this clone: Antigen specificity is unknown.

Material for sequencing was naive CD4+ T cells from blood. The TCR originated in a young woman in good health.

The CDR3 DNA is TGTGCCAGCAGATTACAGGAAGCGGGCTACACCTTC. Translation: CASRLQEAGYTF. V gene TRBV2 combines with J gene TRBJ1-2; TRBD1 might be the D (5 bases). Germline V lookup: CDR1 SNHLY, CDR2 FYNNEI. The CDR3 is 12 residues long. V dropped 6 bases and J dropped 8 bases, with 13 bases sitting between them. The full variable domain, rest sourced from reference TRBV2 and TRBJ1-2, is EPEVTQTPSHQVTQMGQEVILRCVPISNHLYFYWYRQILGQKVEFLVSFYNNEISEKSEIFDDQFSVERPDGSNFTLKIRSTKLEDSAMYFCASRLQEAGYTFGSGTRLTVV.